This TCR beta chain was identified during a study of cytomegalovirus exposure and HLA in healthy donors. Study overall: Membership in the Caucasian-associated ancestry cluster was found for about four fifths of a few hundred genotyped donors. Study-wide points: The sole available immune exposure information was CMV serostatus. Later genetic work tied a missense DCLRE1C variant to beta-chain V and J trimming.

PCR involved 60 Vbeta and 13 Jbeta primers. The method was immunoSEQ multiplex PCR; TCRdb's version includes in-frame clones alone and lacks a portion of them. The data show 90,000 to 120,000 clones, more than 65% seen once. With respect to this clone: What it recognizes is unknown.

V was pared by 0 bases and J by 6 bases, with 9 bases between. The germline V gene has CDR1 GTSNPN and CDR2 SVGIG (reference sequence). This CDR3 is built from 13 residues. The TCR was taken from a man younger than 45 in good health and CMV-seronegative. This chain joins TRBV30 and TRBJ1-5, with no clear D. The sequenced material came from PBMCs. The CDR3 reads CAWSVAPGQPQHF. In DNA, the CDR3 is TGTGCCTGGAGTGTAGCACCAGGTCAGCCCCAGCATTTT.